This T cell receptor (beta chain) comes out of a study of beta chain features in type 1 diabetes (dated by TCRdb to 2016 to 2019). Context from the whole study: Mean age, gender distribution, total cell number and subset yield were not different between patients and healthy donors. A total of some 110 million sorted cells were examined across all samples, and a strong correlation was observed between cell number per subset and RNA yield. Naive and central memory subsets were obtained from all 30 or so donors, but regulatory and stem cell-like memory subsets were isolated from only 8 patients and about 8 healthy donors. The study compared the TCRB repertoires of sorted circulating CD4+ T cell subsets in recently diagnosed type 1 diabetes patients with those in matched healthy donors.

The junction carries 10 bases between V and J, which are trimmed by 3 bases and 7 bases respectively. In the germline V gene, CDR1 corresponds to SGHTA and CDR2 to FQGNSA. Inclusive of the bounding cysteine and phenylalanine, the CDR3 is 14 residues long. The only DNA kept is the CDR3, 42 bases in frame from the first base. Each donor gave one peripheral blood draw, about 110 mL on average, collected into heparinised tubes. A BD FACSAria II was used to sort naive, central memory, regulatory and stem cell-like memory CD4+ T cells with a panel that included CD45RO, CCR7, CD25, CD127, CD95 and CD27. All sorted populations exceeded 95% purity. Right away, PBMCs were isolated by Lymphoprep density gradient centrifugation and were stained directly, with no culture step. To minimize batch effects, samples were stained and sorted in pairs, one healthy donor with one patient per experiment. The High Capacity cDNA Reverse Transcription Kit was used to reverse transcribe all of the isolated RNA, meaning that expressed TCRB transcripts were what got sequenced. Naive, central memory and regulatory T cell samples underwent deep immunoSEQ sequencing, averaging around 4 million total reads per sample. Sorted cells were lysed in RLT buffer and RNA was extracted with DNase-treated RNeasy Micro or Mini kits, depending on cell number. To prevent cross-contamination, every cell subset was processed on its own, while patient and healthy donor samples were processed together. Using the immunoSEQ multiplex PCR, TCRB sequences were amplified from cDNA into 87-bp fragments spanning the CDR3 region. Sequencing of the amplicons was done on the Illumina HiSeq platform. Under the source paper's analysis protocol: Synthetic template baselines were used to correct PCR bias computationally, reads within Hamming distance 2 were collapsed, and singletons that could not be merged were discarded. Reads were aligned against IMGT to assign V, D and J genes, CDR3 length and insertions or deletions at six rearrangement sites. Within each subset, clonotype counts were normalized to sorted cell number, after which true diversity and Gini coefficients were computed with the tcR R package. The overlap coefficient, calculated on TCRB nucleotide sequences, was used to quantify repertoire sharing. Out-of-frame TCRB sequences from naive cells were analyzed as a proxy for the pre-selection repertoire. TCRdb retrieved this table from immuneACCESS and kept in-frame rearrangements only. Not all clones are present; in checked studies, unresolved V genes account for under half, and no reason is known for the remainder. V and J calls and clone size are given by that table; D and trimming were obtained from the DNA. The table for this sample lists under 400,000 clones; approximately 12% of them were counted only once. In total, the top ten clones hold around 0.02% of the sample.

Only a few counts were recorded for this clone. Its antigen is currently not known. No quality values exist for individual bases; no much larger clone is one base distant. Here is what the overall study found, with its caveats: The naive, central memory and regulatory TCRB repertoires appeared to resemble one another more closely among patients than among healthy donors. Because the HLA sub-analyses included only small numbers of individuals, any influence of HLA type on TCRB rearrangement was left unresolved. Fewer insertions and more nucleotide deletions at VDJ recombination sites were observed in patients with type 1 diabetes, implying thymic rearrangement abnormalities. Because cDNA was sequenced instead of genomic DNA, activated cells with high expression could be over-represented, although the groups did not differ in activation or CD3 levels. A moderate but significant shortening of TCRB CDR3 length was observed in type 1 diabetes patients in all four CD4+ subsets. PCR may preferentially amplify shorter templates, but because patient and control samples were amplified and corrected together, any resulting skew would affect both groups equally.

Here the chain combines TRBV7-2 and TRBJ1-6, with a weak D call of TRBD1 (5 bases match). The origin of this receptor is a man between 18 and 35 years old in good health. The sample was naive CD4+ T cells from blood. Per the publication, the cell subset or site label means: true naive CD4+ T cells. The CDR3 protein sequence reads: CASSFQGRNSPLHF. The nucleotides are TGTGCCAGCAGCTTTCAGGGAAGAAATTCACCCCTCCACTTT.